This TCR beta chain appears in the sequencing data of a study of regulatory T cells in long-lasting Graves disease. As to time point: newly diagnosed GD, antithyroid drugs for less than 3 months. The TCR library used RNA extracted from PBMCs. Patients came through an endocrinology department, and that department was in Xi'an, China. This clonotype was seen repeatedly, ten times or more. TCR beta libraries were built with iRepertoire HTBI primers and Arm-PCR of CDR3 regions. One entry per CDR3 protein results from TCRdb running MiXCR on the multiplex PCR reads. The sample has around 420,000 distinct CDR3 sequences, over 12% seen once. This same sample was also taken into another study, of T cells in Graves' hyperthyroidism and ophthalmopathy. From that study: The study left out patients who had uncontrolled infection, other autoimmune disease, pregnancy or lactation. In the analysis, a 13 V-J model separated ophthalmopathy from stable hyperthyroidism.

The sequence was collected from a woman in her 40s with Graves disease. The sample here was peripheral blood mononuclear cells (PBMCs), taken at new diagnosis, from a patient treated with antithyroid drugs.

The CDR3, as DNA: TGCAGTGCTAGAGATCAGCGACAGGGGGCCCACAATGAGCAGTTCTTC. Amino acids: CSARDQRQGAHNEQFF. V gene TRBV20-1 combines with J gene TRBJ2-1; the match to TRBD1 covers 10 bases. The germline V gene encodes CDR1 DFQATT and CDR2 SNEGSKA (reference sequence). After removal of 0 bases from V and 5 bases from J, the junction contained 7 bases not matched to a gene. The CDR3 spans 16 residues.